These T cell receptor beta chains were read from a single sample in a study of T cells after somatic rescue of genetic block. Generated by immunoSEQ multiplex PCR, the TCRdb table keeps only in-frame clones and is missing some. This sample has 110,000 or so clones; 80% to 95% occur once, and the top ten carry more than 1.4%. Material for sequencing was peripheral blood mononuclear cells (PBMCs). All receptors come from a woman younger than 35. CDR3s include the opening cysteine and the closing phenylalanine or tryptophan. A D gene is named only where the DNA matches it firmly. The size field is filled for only some rows; it gives once, few, many or a size class.

TRBV7-9,15,.,.,TRBJ2-3,CASSHTGLPTDTQYF,TGTGCCAGCAGTCATACCGGGCTCCCCACAGATACGCAGTATTTT
TRBV4-2,15,.,.,TRBJ1-3,CASSQEEYSGNTIYF,TGTGCCAGCAGCCAGGAGGAGTACTCTGGAAACACCATATATTTT
TRBV7-2,15,once,.,TRBJ1-1,CASSSTRGGNTEAFF,TGTGCCAGCAGCTCTACGAGGGGAGGGAACACTGAAGCTTTCTTT
TRBV30,15,few,.,TRBJ1-6,CAWSVRAPSNSPLHF,TGTGCCTGGAGTGTCAGGGCCCCAAGTAATTCACCCCTCCACTTT
TRBV21-1,16,.,.,TRBJ2-2,CASSKPHQPRTGELFF,TGTGCCAGCAGCAAGCCCCACCAGCCACGCACCGGGGAGCTGTTTTTT
TRBV5-6,16,.,.,TRBJ1-6,CASSFAGRSYNSPLHF,TGTGCCAGCAGCTTCGCAGGTCGTTCCTATAATTCACCCCTCCACTTT
TRBV10-3,11,.,.,TRBJ1-2,CASEQGQGYTF,TGTGCCTCCGAGCAGGGGCAAGGCTACACCTTC
TRBV27,15,.,TRBD2,TRBJ2-2,CASSFLAGVAGELFF,TGTGCCAGCAGTTTCCTAGCGGGGGTAGCCGGGGAGCTGTTTTTT
TRBV7-9,14,.,.,TRBJ2-3,CASSNRDDTDTQYF,TGTGCCAGCAGTAACAGGGACGACACAGATACGCAGTATTTT
TRBV11-2,18,.,TRBD2,TRBJ2-7,CASTNTGLATLEASEQYF,TGTGCCAGCACCAATACGGGACTAGCAACTCTAGAGGCGAGCGAGCAGTACTTC
TRBV2,20,.,TRBD1,TRBJ1-3,CASSEERGTGAYRSGNTIYF,TGTGCCAGCAGTGAAGAGAGGGGGACAGGGGCCTACCGATCTGGAAACACCATATATTTT
TRBV28,16,.,.,TRBJ1-1,CASSSAGHGPHTEAFF,TGTGCCAGCAGTTCTGCGGGACACGGGCCTCACACTGAAGCTTTCTTT
TRBV18,17,.,.,TRBJ2-6,CASSPPNSHSGANVLTF,TGTGCCAGCTCACCACCGAACAGCCACTCTGGGGCCAACGTCCTGACTTTC
TRBV4-3,18,few,TRBD2,TRBJ2-3,CASSQILQRGESTDTQYF,TGCGCCAGCAGCCAAATACTCCAGCGGGGGGAGAGCACAGATACGCAGTATTTT
TRBV7-6,14,.,.,TRBJ2-5,CASRFRAPEETQYF,TGTGCCAGCAGATTTAGGGCGCCCGAGGAGACCCAGTACTTC
TRBV6-6,15,.,.,TRBJ1-2,CASSYMTYANYGYTF,TGTGCCAGCAGTTATATGACCTATGCTAACTATGGCTACACCTTC
TRBV7-2,13,.,.,TRBJ1-5,CASSSRGDQPQHF,TGTGCCAGCAGCTCTCGTGGAGATCAGCCCCAGCATTTT
TRBV4-3,16,.,.,TRBJ1-6,CASSQVRGEDNSPLHF,TGCGCCAGCAGCCAAGTGCGAGGGGAGGATAATTCACCCCTCCACTTT
TRBV5-1,15,.,TRBD2,TRBJ2-3,CASSLSSGGADTQYF,TGCGCCAGCAGCTTGAGTAGCGGGGGGGCAGATACGCAGTATTTT
TRBV11-2,13,.,.,TRBJ1-5,CASSLEGHQPQHF,TGTGCCAGCAGCTTAGAGGGCCATCAGCCCCAGCATTTT
TRBV5-1,15,.,.,TRBJ2-6,CASSFGGTGANVLTF,TGCGCCAGCAGCTTCGGAGGGACTGGGGCCAACGTCCTGACTTTC
TRBV7-2,16,.,TRBD2,TRBJ2-3,CASSSGGAGSTDTQYF,TGTGCCAGCAGCTCCGGGGGGGCTGGGAGCACAGATACGCAGTATTTT
TRBV9,15,.,TRBD2,TRBJ2-3,CASSPPGTSSDTQYF,TGTGCCAGCAGCCCCCCCGGGACTAGTTCGGATACGCAGTATTTT
TRBV5-4,16,.,TRBD2,TRBJ2-2,CASSLAGGRATGELFF,TGTGCCAGCAGCTTAGCGGGGGGGCGGGCCACCGGGGAGCTGTTTTTT
TRBV9,11,.,.,TRBJ2-7,CASSYFGEQYF,TGTGCCAGCAGCTATTTTGGGGAGCAGTACTTC
TRBV19,16,.,.,TRBJ1-5,CASSTRGRYSNQPQHF,TGTGCCAGTAGTACTAGGGGCAGGTATAGCAATCAGCCCCAGCATTTT
TRBV30,15,.,.,TRBJ2-5,CAWSVYSRIGETQYF,TGTGCCTGGAGTGTATATTCTCGTATAGGAGAGACCCAGTACTTC
TRBV6-1,14,few,.,TRBJ1-2,CASSEEGTADGYTF,TGTGCCAGCAGTGAAGAAGGGACGGCTGATGGCTACACCTTC
TRBV2,12,.,.,TRBJ2-3,CASSGSFDTQYF,TGTGCCAGCAGTGGTAGCTTCGATACGCAGTATTTT
TRBV14,15,.,.,TRBJ1-6,CASSPPGAGGSPLHF,TGTGCCAGCAGCCCACCAGGTGCGGGGGGTTCACCCCTCCACTTT
TRBV4-1,15,.,.,TRBJ2-2,CASSRGSANTGELFF,TGCGCCAGCAGCCGTGGTTCAGCGAACACCGGGGAGCTGTTTTTT
TRBV10-3,14,.,.,TRBJ2-3,CAISLNREVDTQYF,TGTGCCATCAGCCTAAACAGGGAGGTAGATACGCAGTATTTT
TRBV29-1,12,.,.,TRBJ1-1,CSVAGFVTEAFF,TGCAGCGTTGCTGGGTTCGTCACTGAAGCTTTCTTT
TRBV5-1,17,once,TRBD1,TRBJ2-6,CASSSGTAYSGANVLTF,TGCGCCAGCAGCTCCGGGACAGCCTACTCTGGGGCCAACGTCCTGACTTTC
TRBV10-3,14,.,.,TRBJ2-2,CAISESFETGELFF,TGTGCCATCAGTGAATCGTTCGAAACCGGGGAGCTGTTTTTT
TRBV13,15,.,.,TRBJ1-1,CASSSDEGESIEAFF,TGTGCCAGCAGCTCCGACGAGGGGGAAAGTATTGAAGCTTTCTTT
TRBV11-2,14,.,.,TRBJ2-1,CASSPGLDPQEQFF,TGTGCCAGCAGCCCGGGACTGGATCCTCAAGAGCAGTTCTTC
TRBV7-3,13,.,.,TRBJ2-6,CASSFSGANVLTF,TGTGCCAGCAGCTTCTCTGGGGCCAACGTCCTGACTTTC
TRBV11-2,12,.,.,TRBJ1-5,CASSGNNQPQHF,TGTGCCAGCAGTGGCAACAATCAGCCCCAGCATTTT
TRBV28,16,.,TRBD2,TRBJ2-5,CASSLPSGGAGETQYF,TGTGCCAGCAGTTTACCTTCCGGGGGGGCCGGGGAGACCCAGTACTTC
TRBV19,16,.,.,TRBJ1-5,CASIGTGRGVIQPQHF,TGTGCCAGTATAGGAACCGGCAGGGGCGTGATTCAGCCCCAGCATTTT
TRBV5-4,14,once,.,TRBJ2-5,CASSLAGSQETQYF,TGTGCCAGCAGCTTGGCGGGGTCCCAAGAGACCCAGTACTTC
TRBV30,15,.,TRBD2,TRBJ2-3,CAWNLRGAPTDTQYF,TGTGCCTGGAACCTGCGGGGGGCCCCCACAGATACGCAGTATTTT
TRBV7-7,15,.,TRBD2,TRBJ2-7,CASSQNGGDSYEQYF,TGTGCCAGCAGCCAAAACGGGGGGGACTCCTACGAGCAGTACTTC
TRBV30,14,.,.,TRBJ2-5,CAWSFPSNQETQYF,TGTGCCTGGAGTTTCCCTTCCAACCAAGAGACCCAGTACTTC
TRBV27,14,.,TRBD1,TRBJ1-1,CASSPRQGGTEAFF,TGTGCCAGCAGTCCCCGACAGGGAGGTACTGAAGCTTTCTTT
TRBV14,16,.,.,TRBJ1-4,CASSQVVAPANEKLFF,TGTGCCAGCAGCCAAGTGGTGGCACCGGCTAATGAAAAACTGTTTTTT
TRBV6-1,13,.,.,TRBJ2-7,CASSEVGLYEQYF,TGTGCCAGCAGTGAAGTCGGATTATACGAGCAGTACTTC
TRBV27,14,.,TRBD1,TRBJ2-7,CASSGDRGAYEQYF,TGTGCCAGCAGTGGGGACAGGGGGGCCTACGAGCAGTACTTC
TRBV29-1,13,.,.,TRBJ2-5,CSTRDPGRETQYF,TGCAGCACCCGGGACCCAGGCCGGGAGACCCAGTACTTC
TRBV7-2,15,.,TRBD2,TRBJ2-7,CASSLALAGVGEQYF,TGTGCCAGCAGCTTAGCACTAGCGGGGGTTGGCGAGCAGTACTTC